These 25 T cell receptor beta chains were sequenced from one sample in a study of blood T cell repertoires in COVID-19. Sequencing used immunoSEQ multiplex PCR; TCRdb keeps in-frame clones, though not all of them. This sample has a few hundred thousand clones; 87% occur once, and the top ten carry about 12%. Sequencing was carried out using peripheral blood. The receptor source for this set is a woman aged 18-35 years who had recovered from COVID-19.

V is TRBV6-5 and J is TRBJ2-7, with TRBD1 identical over 7 bases. The V segment lost 0 bases and the J segment 4 bases; nucleotides outside the gene matches: 3. Germline values: CDR1 MNHEY, CDR2 SVGAGI. This CDR3 spans 14 amino acids. The DNA for the CDR3 is TGTGCCAGCAGTTACTCGGACAGGTCTTACGAGCAGTACTTC. Encoded protein: CASSYSDRSYEQYF.

This chain links TRBV27 with TRBJ2-1; 8 nucleotides line up with TRBD2. Germline loops: CDR1 MNHEY, CDR2 SMNVEV (reference sequence). Germline trimming cut 3 bases from V and 1 base from J; bases unmatched to any gene: 8. This CDR3 region has 17 residues. The CDR3 reads CASSLGLVISSYNEQFF. The CDR3 DNA sequence: TGTGCCAGCAGTTTGGGACTAGTTATTTCGTCCTACAATGAGCAGTTCTTC.

V usage is TRBV25-1 and J usage is TRBJ2-2, with 11 bases aligning to TRBD2. The CDR3 consists of 17 residues. The V gene end was trimmed by 6 bases and the J gene end by 0 bases; junction bases not matched to a gene: 6. Germline values: CDR1 MGHDK, CDR2 SYGVNS. The CDR3 loop is CASSQTSGRTNTGELFF. The DNA for the CDR3 is TGTGCCAGCAGCCAAACTAGCGGGAGAACGAACACCGGGGAGCTGTTTTTT.

This clone was observed a single time. The chain joins TRBV4-3 to TRBJ2-1, with 13 bases lining up with TRBD2. J gave up 8 bases and V 0 bases, and 7 bases lay outside the gene matches. CDR3 length: 17 residues. The germline V gene encodes CDR1 LGHNA and CDR2 YSLEER. In DNA, the CDR3 is TGCGCCAGCAGCCAAGAATCCCCGGGACTAGCGGGATATGAGCAGTTCTTC. As protein: CASSQESPGLAGYEQFF.

The chain combines TRBV3-1 (or the pseudogene TRBV3-2) with TRBJ1-2; D is perhaps TRBD1 (6 bases). V lost 4 bases and J 6 bases, leaving 15 bases between the germline ends. CDR3 length: 14 amino acids. Germline V gives CDR1 LGHDT, CDR2 YNNKEL (reference sequence). The CDR3 region has the DNA TGTGCCAGCAGCCGGGCAGGGGCGAATGATGGCTACACCTTC. Translating it yields CASSRAGANDGYTF.

This rearrangement joins TRBV27 to TRBJ1-1; 7 bases align to TRBD1. Germline V gene sequence: CDR1 MNHEY, CDR2 SMNVEV (reference sequence). The CDR3 sequence is 14 residues long. The junction had 5 bases not matched to a gene; V was cut back by 3 bases and J by 4 bases. CDR3 region: CASSFGTVFTEAFF. CDR3 nucleotide sequence: TGTGCCAGCAGTTTTGGGACAGTCTTCACTGAAGCTTTCTTT.

The gene calls are TRBV2 and TRBJ2-2; 10 bases fit TRBD2. Germline-derived CDR1 and CDR2 are SNHLY and FYNNEI. The CDR3 extends over 15 amino acids. V trimming: 8 bases; J trimming: 4 bases; junction bases outside the gene matches: 7. The CDR3 is CASLWRLAGTGELFF. The CDR3 DNA is TGTGCCAGCCTTTGGAGACTAGCGGGCACCGGGGAGCTGTTTTTT.

The V call is TRBV6-1, the J call TRBJ1-3; a weak D match, TRBD1 (6 bases). The CDR3 length is 14 residues. Germline-derived CDR1 and CDR2 are MNHNS and SASEGT. The V end lost 2 bases, the J end lost 4 bases, and 9 bases lay between the germline ends. The DNA for the CDR3 is TGTGCCAGCAGTGAAATGACAGGAGGAAACACCATATATTTT. Protein: CASSEMTGGNTIYF.

The genes are TRBV30 and TRBJ1-1; perhaps TRBD1 as D (6 bases). Per the germline V gene, CDR1 is GTSNPN and CDR2 is SVGIG (reference sequence). CDR3 length equals 14 residues. With 5 bases removed from V and 1 base from J, the gap between germline ends came to 14 bases. CDR3 sequence: CAWGYREGNTEAFF. In nucleotides, the CDR3 is TGTGCCTGGGGATACAGGGAGGGGAACACTGAAGCTTTCTTT.

This rearrangement joins TRBV5-5 to TRBJ2-7; 8 nucleotides align to TRBD1. The germline V gene has CDR1 SGHKS and CDR2 YYEKEE (reference sequence). This CDR3 has 14 residues. J was trimmed by 0 bases and V by 5 bases; bases with no gene match: 4. DNA of the CDR3: TGTGCCAGCAGATCGACAGGGGACTCCTACGAGCAGTACTTC. Translated, it gives CASRSTGDSYEQYF.

CDR3 DNA sequence: TGTGCCAGCTTCCCACGGGTTCCAGGGGTGTCAACTGAAGCTTTCTTT. Translated: CASFPRVPGVSTEAFF. This chain links TRBV27 with TRBJ1-1; D possibly corresponds to TRBD1 (6 bases). The CDR3 sequence is 16 residues long. The germline gives CDR1 MNHEY, CDR2 SMNVEV (reference sequence). Trimming left V 8 bases short and J 5 bases short, with 24 bases between.

This chain links TRBV4-1 with TRBJ1-6; 8 nucleotides line up with TRBD1. The CDR3 contains 16 residues. The germline V gene has CDR1 MGHRA and CDR2 YSYEKL. Losses at the gene ends were 2 bases for V and 10 bases for J; bases not matched to a gene: 10. The CDR3 bases are TGCGCCAGCAGCCAAAGGGGACAGGCAAGTAGATCACCCCTCCACTTT. Protein: CASSQRGQASRSPLHF.

This clone was recorded many times. V usage is TRBV10-3 and J usage is TRBJ2-5; TRBD1 agrees at 10 bases. Germline assignment: CDR1 ENHRY and CDR2 SYGVKD. Trimming at V came to 2 bases and at J to 6 bases, leaving 6 bases not matched to a gene. The CDR3 length is 15 residues. This chain's CDR3 is CAISEGQGDVQTQYF. In DNA form, the CDR3 reads TGTGCCATCAGTGAGGGACAGGGGGATGTGCAGACCCAGTACTTC.

This sequence joins TRBV10-3 and TRBJ1-4, with D perhaps TRBD1 (6 bases). Per germline, CDR1 ENHRY and CDR2 SYGVKD. Deletions cut 2 bases from V and 4 bases from J, with 11 bases between. This CDR3 region has 15 residues. The CDR3 reads CAISEPGHHNEKLFF. As DNA, the CDR3 is TGTGCCATCAGTGAGCCGGGACACCATAATGAAAAACTGTTTTTT.

The gene calls are TRBV11-2 and TRBJ2-1; D call uncertain. The CDR3 sequence is 14 residues long. Trimming stripped 3 bases from V and 5 bases from J, with 11 bases between. Per germline, CDR1 SGHAT and CDR2 FQNNGV. CDR3 sequence: CASSLNAPHNEQFF. The CDR3 nucleotides read TGTGCCAGCAGCTTGAATGCGCCACACAATGAGCAGTTCTTC.

This clone was seen only once. The chain couples TRBV11-1 to TRBJ2-1; 13 bases map to TRBD2. From germline, CDR1 is SGHAT and CDR2 FQDESV (reference sequence). The V and J ends lost 8 bases and 5 bases, in that order; junction bases with no gene match: 6. This CDR3 contains 15 residues. The DNA for the CDR3 is TGTGCCAGCGGCGGACTAGCGGGGGTTAACAATGAGCAGTTCTTC. Translation: CASGGLAGVNNEQFF. Filled out from reference TRBV11-1 and TRBJ2-1, the complete variable domain reads EAEVAQSPRYKITEKSQAVAFWCDPISGHATLYWYRQILGQGPELLVQFQDESVVDDSQLPKDRFSAERLKGVDSTLKIQPAELGDSAMYLCASGGLAGVNNEQFFGPGTRLTVL.

This clone was counted between two and nine times. The chain employs TRBV6-1 and TRBJ1-2; D might be TRBD1 (6 bases). The CDR3 extends over 14 amino acids. V lost 1 base and J 7 bases, leaving 13 bases between the germline ends. Germline V CDR1 and CDR2: MNHNS, SASEGT. The CDR3 spells CASSEGGGQGGYTF. The CDR3 region has the DNA TGTGCCAGCAGTGAAGGCGGGGGGCAAGGTGGCTACACCTTC.

The chain couples TRBV4-2 to TRBJ1-1, with D perhaps matching TRBD1 (5 bases). Looked up from germline, CDR1 is LGHNA and CDR2 is YNFKEQ. The CDR3 has 15 amino acids. The ends were cut back, 0 bases at V and 3 bases at J, with 11 bases in the middle. The CDR3 region has the DNA TGTGCCAGCAGCCAAGATGGAACGGGGGACACTGAAGCTTTCTTT. It translates to CASSQDGTGDTEAFF.

The chain recombines TRBV12-3 or TRBV12-4 with TRBJ1-5; D is perhaps TRBD1 (6 bases). Trimming took 1 base from V and 6 from J, leaving 7 bases between them. This CDR3 comprises 13 residues. The CDR3 nucleotides are TGTGCCAGCAGTTTAGAGGGGGTTCAGCCCCAGCATTTT. Translation: CASSLEGVQPQHF.

The chain uses TRBV28 and TRBJ1-5, with 9 bases lining up with TRBD1. The CDR3 has 15 residues. Germline CDR1 and CDR2: MDHEN and SYDVKM. Germline trimming cut 7 bases from V and 2 bases from J; bases unmatched to any gene: 6. The CDR3 reads CASTTGGTGNQPQHF. In DNA, the CDR3 is TGTGCCAGCACGACAGGGGGAACCGGCAATCAGCCCCAGCATTTT. The complete variable domain, with remaining parts taken from reference TRBV28 and TRBJ1-5, reads DVKVTQSSRYLVKRTGEKVFLECVQDMDHENMFWYRQDPGLGLRLIYFSYDVKMKEKGDIPEGYSVSREKKERFSLILESASTNQTSMYLCASTTGGTGNQPQHFGDGTRLSIL.

The V gene is TRBV9, the J gene TRBJ2-7, with 8 bases aligning to TRBD1. The CDR3 sequence is 16 residues long. Trimming took 3 bases from V and 3 from J; bases not matched to a gene: 11. Germline assignment: CDR1 SGDLS and CDR2 YYNGEE. CDR3 DNA: TGTGCCAGCAGCGAAGAGGGGACAGGAGGGATCTACGAGCAGTACTTC. Translation gives CASSEEGTGGIYEQYF.

The V gene is TRBV7-6, the J gene TRBJ1-2; tentatively, D is TRBD1 (6 bases). The germline CDR1 and CDR2 sequences are SGHVS and FNYEAQ. The CDR3 is 15 amino acids. V shed 1 base and J shed 5 bases, with 14 bases lying between them. The CDR3 nucleotides are TGTGCCAGCAGCTTAGAGGCCGAGGGGGGGTATGGCTACACCTTC. It is translated as CASSLEAEGGYGYTF.

This clone came up a few times. This CDR3 reads CASSQGTSAYDYGYTF. The CDR3 DNA sequence: TGCGCCAGCAGCCAAGGTACGTCTGCCTACGACTATGGCTACACCTTC. This sequence joins TRBV4-1 and TRBJ1-2; D is undetermined. Germline CDR1 reads MGHRA; CDR2 reads YSYEKL. The CDR3 has 16 amino acids. V lost 1 base and J 3 bases, leaving 15 bases between the germline ends.

V is TRBV5-4 and J is TRBJ2-2, with 9 bases fitting TRBD2. The germline gives CDR1 SGHNT, CDR2 YYREEE (reference sequence). The V gene end was trimmed by 3 bases and the J gene end by 4 bases; junction bases not matched to a gene: 10. This CDR3 region has 17 residues. The CDR3 here is CASSSNMLLAGTGELFF. The CDR3 DNA sequence: TGTGCCAGCAGCTCAAATATGCTACTAGCGGGCACCGGGGAGCTGTTTTTT.

This clone appeared a few times. The rearrangement links TRBV5-1 to TRBJ1-2; 7 bases align to TRBD1. The CDR3 contains 15 residues. The junction had 6 bases not matched to a gene; V was cut back by 0 bases and J by 4 bases. The germline V gene has CDR1 SGHRS and CDR2 YFSETQ. The CDR3 nucleotides read TGCGCCAGCAGCTTGGACCCAGGGGGTTTCTATGGCTACACCTTC. Protein sequence: CASSLDPGGFYGYTF.